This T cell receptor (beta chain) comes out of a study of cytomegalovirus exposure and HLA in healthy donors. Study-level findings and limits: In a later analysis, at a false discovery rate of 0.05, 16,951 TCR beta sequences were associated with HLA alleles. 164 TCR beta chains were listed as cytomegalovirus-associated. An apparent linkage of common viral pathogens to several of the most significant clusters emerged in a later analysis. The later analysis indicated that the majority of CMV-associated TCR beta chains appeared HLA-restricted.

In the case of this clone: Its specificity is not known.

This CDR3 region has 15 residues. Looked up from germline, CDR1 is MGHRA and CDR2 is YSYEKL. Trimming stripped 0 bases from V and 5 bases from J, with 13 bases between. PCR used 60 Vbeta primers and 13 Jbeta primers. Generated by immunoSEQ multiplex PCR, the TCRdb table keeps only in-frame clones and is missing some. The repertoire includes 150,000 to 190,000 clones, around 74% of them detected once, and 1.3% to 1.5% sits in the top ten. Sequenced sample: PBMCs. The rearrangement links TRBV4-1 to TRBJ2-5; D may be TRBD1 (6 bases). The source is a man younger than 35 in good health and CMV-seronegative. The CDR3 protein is CASSQDQFRGETQYF. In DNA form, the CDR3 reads TGCGCCAGCAGCCAAGATCAGTTCAGGGGCGAGACCCAGTACTTC.